The TCR beta chain described here comes from a study of human T cells and chemical hapten exposure. Unseparated into fractions, whole blood served as the source from which total RNA was extracted. This clonotype was seen more than once but under ten times. From the 5' RACE reads, TCRdb called clonotypes with MiXCR, one entry per CDR3 protein. The table has about 80,000 distinct CDR3 sequences, 15% seen once. Germline V CDR1 and CDR2: DFQATT, SNEGSKA (reference sequence). The CDR3 loop spans 14 amino acids. V dropped 0 bases and J dropped 4 bases, with 10 bases sitting between them. The clonotype was recovered from a female donor in good health. The chain carries TRBV20-1 and TRBJ2-1; possibly TRBD2 for D (6 bases). The CDR3 here is CSARDAAGYNEQFF. The CDR3 nucleotides read TGCAGTGCTAGAGATGCGGCGGGGTACAATGAGCAGTTCTTC.